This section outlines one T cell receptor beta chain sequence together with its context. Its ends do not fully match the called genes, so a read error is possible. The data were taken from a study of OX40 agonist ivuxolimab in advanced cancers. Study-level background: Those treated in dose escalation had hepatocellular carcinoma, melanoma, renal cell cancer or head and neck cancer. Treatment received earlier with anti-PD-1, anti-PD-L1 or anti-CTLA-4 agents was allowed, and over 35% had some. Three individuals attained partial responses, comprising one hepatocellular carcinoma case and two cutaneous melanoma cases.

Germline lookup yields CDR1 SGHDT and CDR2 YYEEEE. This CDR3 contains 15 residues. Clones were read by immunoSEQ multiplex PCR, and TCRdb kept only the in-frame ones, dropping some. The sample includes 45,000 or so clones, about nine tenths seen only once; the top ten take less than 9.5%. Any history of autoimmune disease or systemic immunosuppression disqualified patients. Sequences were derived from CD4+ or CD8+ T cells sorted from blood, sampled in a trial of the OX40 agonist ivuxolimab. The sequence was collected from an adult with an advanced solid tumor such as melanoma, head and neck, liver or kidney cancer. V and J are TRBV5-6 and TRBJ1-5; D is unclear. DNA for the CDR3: TGTGCCAGCAGTTTGGCGGGGATCCTTAGACAGCCCCAGCATTTT. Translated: CASSLAGILRQPQHF.